The present TCR beta chain was sequenced within a study of early T cells in non-severe SARS-CoV-2 infection. About the study: The sequenced material was bulk RNA from unsorted whole blood, and its chains were unpaired. Findings and caveats of the study: Database matching using VDJdb favored anti-spike CD8 responses, with private and CD4 specificities left missing.

Per germline, CDR1 SGHNT and CDR2 YYREEE (reference sequence). V was cut by 4 bases and J by 0 bases, with 18 bases left in between. The length of the CDR3 is 17 residues. The TCR library protocol attached unique molecular identifiers to the individual cDNA molecules. One entry per CDR3 protein results from TCRdb running MiXCR on the 5' RACE reads. There are about 70,000 distinct CDR3 sequences in the sample; 10% to 15% occur only once, and about 16% lies in the top ten. Only a few counts were recorded for this clonotype. The antigen remains undetermined. This sequence joins TRBV5-4 and TRBJ2-3, with D perhaps matching TRBD1 (5 bases). The sample was whole blood, taken at baseline. This TCR was sampled from an adult who was a healthcare worker with PCR-confirmed SARS-CoV-2 infection or an uninfected control (not recorded which). The donor label of this sample is uncertain. The CDR3 nucleotides read TGTGCCAGCAGCCCGGTGGGTGGGGCCCGAAGCACAGATACGCAGTATTTT. This translates into CASSPVGGARSTDTQYF.